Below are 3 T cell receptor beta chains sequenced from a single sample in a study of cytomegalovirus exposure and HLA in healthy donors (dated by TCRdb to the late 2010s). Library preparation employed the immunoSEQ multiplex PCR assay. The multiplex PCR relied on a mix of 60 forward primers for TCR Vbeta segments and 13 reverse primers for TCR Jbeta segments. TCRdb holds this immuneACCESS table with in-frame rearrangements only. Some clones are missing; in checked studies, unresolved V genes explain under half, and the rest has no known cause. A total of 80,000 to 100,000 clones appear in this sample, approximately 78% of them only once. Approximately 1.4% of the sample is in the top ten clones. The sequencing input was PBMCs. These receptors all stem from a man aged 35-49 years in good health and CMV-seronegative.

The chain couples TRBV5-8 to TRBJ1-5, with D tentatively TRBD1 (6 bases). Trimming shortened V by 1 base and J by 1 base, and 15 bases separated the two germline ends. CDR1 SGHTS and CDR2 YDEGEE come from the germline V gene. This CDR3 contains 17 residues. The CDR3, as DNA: TGTGCCAGCAGCTTGCGCAGGGGTGGGGTAAGCAATCAGCCCCAGCATTTT. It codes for CASSLRRGGVSNQPQHF.

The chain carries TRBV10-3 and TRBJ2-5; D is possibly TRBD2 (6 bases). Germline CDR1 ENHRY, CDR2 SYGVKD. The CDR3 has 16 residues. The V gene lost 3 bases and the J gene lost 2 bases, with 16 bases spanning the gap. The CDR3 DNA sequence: TGTGCCATCAGTGATCCGGGAACTAGCACTCAAGAGACCCAGTACTTC. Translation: CAISDPGTSTQETQYF.

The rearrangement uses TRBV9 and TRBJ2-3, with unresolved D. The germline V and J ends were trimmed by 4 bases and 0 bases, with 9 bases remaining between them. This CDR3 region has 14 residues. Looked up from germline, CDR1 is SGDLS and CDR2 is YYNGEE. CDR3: CASSFPPSTDTQYF. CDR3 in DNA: TGTGCCAGCAGCTTTCCCCCTAGCACAGATACGCAGTATTTT.